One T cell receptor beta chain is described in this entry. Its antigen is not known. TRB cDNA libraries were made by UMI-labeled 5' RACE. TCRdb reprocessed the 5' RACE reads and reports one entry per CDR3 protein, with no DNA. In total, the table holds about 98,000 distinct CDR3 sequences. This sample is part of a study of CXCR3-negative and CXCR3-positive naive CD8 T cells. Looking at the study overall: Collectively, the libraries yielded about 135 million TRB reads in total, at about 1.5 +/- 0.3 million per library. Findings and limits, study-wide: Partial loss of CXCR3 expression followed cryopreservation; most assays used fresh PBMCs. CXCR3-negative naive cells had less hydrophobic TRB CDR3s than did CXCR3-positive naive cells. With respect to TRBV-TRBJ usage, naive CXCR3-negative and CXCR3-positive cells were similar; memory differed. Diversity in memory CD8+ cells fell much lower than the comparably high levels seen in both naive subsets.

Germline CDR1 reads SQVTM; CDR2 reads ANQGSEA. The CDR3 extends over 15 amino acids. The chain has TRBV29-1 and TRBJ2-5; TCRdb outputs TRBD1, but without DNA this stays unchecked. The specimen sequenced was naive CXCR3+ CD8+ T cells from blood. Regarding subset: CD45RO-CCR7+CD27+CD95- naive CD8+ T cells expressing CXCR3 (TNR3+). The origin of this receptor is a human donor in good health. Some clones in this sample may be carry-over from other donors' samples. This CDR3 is CSAGPISGFVETQYF.